The present T cell receptor (beta chain) was sequenced within a study of shared clonotypes between healthy human individuals. This clone was counted a few times. Its antigen is not identified. The CDR3 consists of 13 residues. Deletions cut 3 bases from V and 8 bases from J, with 11 bases between. Per germline, CDR1 WSHSY and CDR2 SAAADI. Naive CD4+ cells were CD45RA-selected; the remaining cells were memory. Study-level points and caveats: Relative to memory subsets, naive subsets generally showed larger estimated richness.

The assay was immunoSEQ multiplex PCR, and TCRdb's table has in-frame clones only and misses some. The data hold a few hundred thousand clones, with approximately 65% observed a single time. This TCR was sampled from a young man in good health. Sequences were obtained from memory CD4+ T cells sorted from blood. Subset defined: CD45RA-negative fraction. The gene calls are TRBV10-2 and TRBJ2-1; D ambiguous. The CDR3 here is CASSDSRAHEQFF. In nucleotides, the CDR3 is TGCGCCAGCAGTGACTCCAGAGCGCATGAGCAGTTCTTC.